This entry lists 9 T cell receptor beta chains sequenced from one sample in a study of blood T cell repertoires in COVID-19. Clones were sequenced by immunoSEQ multiplex PCR, and TCRdb holds only the in-frame ones, with some missing. In the table there are around 84,000 clones, around 88% of which are singletons. The source material was peripheral blood. The source is an elderly man with active or convalescent COVID-19.

CDR3 protein: CASSLGGTGGYEQYF. CDR3 sequence (DNA): TGTGCCAGCAGCTTAGGGGGGACAGGGGGCTACGAGCAGTACTTC. The rearrangement uses TRBV7-9 and TRBJ2-7; 11 positions match TRBD1. Trimming at V came to 1 base and at J to 3 bases, leaving 2 bases not matched to a gene. Per germline, CDR1 SEHNR and CDR2 FQNEAQ (reference sequence). This CDR3 comprises 15 residues.

The chain recombines TRBV28 with TRBJ1-4, with unresolved D. CDR1 is MDHEN and CDR2 is SYDVKM in the germline V gene. Trimming took off 6 bases at V and 8 bases at J, with 25 bases between the two ends. This CDR3 contains 17 residues. The chain's CDR3 is CASSPWARKSSGEKLFF. Here the CDR3 DNA reads TGTGCCAGCAGCCCTTGGGCGAGGAAATCTTCGGGAGAAAAACTGTTTTTT.

This clone was seen a single time. The rearrangement uses TRBV5-6 and TRBJ2-5, with 7 positions matching TRBD1. Germline V gene lookup returns CDR1 SGHDT and CDR2 YYEEEE. The CDR3 has 16 amino acids. J gave up 4 bases and V 4 bases, and 13 bases lay outside the gene matches. This chain's CDR3 is CASSQETGSLLETQYF. The CDR3 DNA is TGTGCCAGCAGCCAGGAGACAGGGAGTTTGTTAGAGACCCAGTACTTC.

The chain links TRBV3-1 (or the pseudogene TRBV3-2) to TRBJ1-2; TRBD1 agrees at 7 bases. Germline loops: CDR1 LGHDT, CDR2 YNNKEL (reference sequence). V shed 4 bases, J shed 6 bases, and the junction held 8 bases outside the gene matches. CDR3 length: 14 amino acids. CDR3 in DNA: TGTGCCAGCAGCCCCCGACAGGGTCCGGATGGCTACACCTTC. Translation: CASSPRQGPDGYTF.

The J gene is TRBJ2-3, the V gene TRBV3-1 (or the pseudogene TRBV3-2); 7 bases map to TRBD2. CDR3 size: 14 residues. Looked up from germline, CDR1 is LGHDT and CDR2 is YNNKEL (reference sequence). Trimming cost V 2 bases and J 5 bases; bases outside gene matches: 4. The CDR3 protein is CASSQNGGRDTQYF. The DNA of the CDR3 is TGTGCCAGCAGCCAAAACGGGGGGAGAGATACGCAGTATTTT.

The chain combines TRBV9 with TRBJ1-2; 7 positions match TRBD1. Germline CDR1 reads SGDLS; CDR2 reads YYNGEE. The CDR3 is 14 residues long. Trimming removed 3 bases from V and 3 bases from J; junction bases left unmatched: 5. CDR3 protein: CASSALGTDYGYTF. The CDR3 coding sequence is TGTGCCAGCAGCGCCCTCGGGACAGACTATGGCTACACCTTC.

The V call is TRBV5-4, the J call TRBJ2-7, with a possible D match to TRBD1 (7 bases). This CDR3 contains 16 residues. V lost 0 bases and J 1 base, leaving 14 bases between the germline ends. CDR1 SGHNT and CDR2 YYREEE come from the germline V gene (reference sequence). CDR3 DNA sequence: TGTGCCAGCAGCTTGGCCAGGGGGGAATTATCCTACGAGCAGTACTTC. This codes for CASSLARGELSYEQYF.

This chain links TRBV11-2 with TRBJ1-1, with TRBD1 matching over 8 bases. The CDR3 consists of 15 residues. Per the germline V gene, CDR1 is SGHAT and CDR2 is FQNNGV. V dropped 5 bases and J dropped 3; count of bases not matched to a gene: 8. CDR3 bases: TGTGCCAGCAGCCCAAACAGGGGGGCGGACACTGAAGCTTTCTTT. Translated: CASSPNRGADTEAFF.

The chain has TRBV12-3 or TRBV12-4 and TRBJ1-3; D gene ambiguous. Trimming cost V 2 bases and J 1 base, with 3 bases left between them. The CDR3 is made up of 13 amino acids. DNA of the CDR3: TGTGCCAGCAGTTTACGGTCTGGAAACACCATATATTTT. As protein: CASSLRSGNTIYF.